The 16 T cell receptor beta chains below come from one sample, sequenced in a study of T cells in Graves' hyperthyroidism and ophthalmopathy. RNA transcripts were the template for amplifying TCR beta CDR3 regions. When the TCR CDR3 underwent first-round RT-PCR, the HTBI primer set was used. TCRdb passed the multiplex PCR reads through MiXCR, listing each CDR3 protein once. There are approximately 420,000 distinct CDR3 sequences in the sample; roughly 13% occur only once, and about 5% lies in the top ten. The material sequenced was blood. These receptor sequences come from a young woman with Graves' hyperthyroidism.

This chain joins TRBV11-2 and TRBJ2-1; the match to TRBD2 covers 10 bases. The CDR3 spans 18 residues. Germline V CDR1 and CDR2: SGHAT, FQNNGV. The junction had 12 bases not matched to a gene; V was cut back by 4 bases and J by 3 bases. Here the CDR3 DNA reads TGTGCCAGCAGCTCCCCCTTAGTAGCGGGAGGCGTCTACAATGAGCAGTTCTTC. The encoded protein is CASSSPLVAGGVYNEQFF.

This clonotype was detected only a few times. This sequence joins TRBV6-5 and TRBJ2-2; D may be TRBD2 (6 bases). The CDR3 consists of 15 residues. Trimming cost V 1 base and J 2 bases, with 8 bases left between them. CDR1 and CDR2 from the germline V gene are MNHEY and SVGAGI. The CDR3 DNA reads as TGTGCCAGCAGTTACTTAGCGGTAAACACCGGGGAGCTGTTTTTT. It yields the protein CASSYLAVNTGELFF.

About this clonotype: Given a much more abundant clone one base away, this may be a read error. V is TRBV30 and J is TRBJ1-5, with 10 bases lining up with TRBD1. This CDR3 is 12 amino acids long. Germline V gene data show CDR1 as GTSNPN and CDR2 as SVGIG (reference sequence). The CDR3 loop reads CASTGGCQPRHF. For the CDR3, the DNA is TGTGCCTCGACAGGGGGCTGTCAGCCCCGGCATTTT.

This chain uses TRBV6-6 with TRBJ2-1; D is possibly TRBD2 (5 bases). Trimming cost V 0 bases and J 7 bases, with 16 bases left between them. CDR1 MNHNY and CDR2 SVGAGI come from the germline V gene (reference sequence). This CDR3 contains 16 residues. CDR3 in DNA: TGTGCCAGCAGTTACTCGGAAAGCGGCCCCCTGAATGAGCAGTTCTTC. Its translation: CASSYSESGPLNEQFF.

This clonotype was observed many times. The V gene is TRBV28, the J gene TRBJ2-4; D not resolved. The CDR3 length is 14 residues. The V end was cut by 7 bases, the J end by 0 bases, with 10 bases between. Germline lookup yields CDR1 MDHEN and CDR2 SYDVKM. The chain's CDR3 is CASTKWGAKNIQYF. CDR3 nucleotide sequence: TGTGCCAGCACCAAGTGGGGAGCCAAAAACATTCAGTACTTC.

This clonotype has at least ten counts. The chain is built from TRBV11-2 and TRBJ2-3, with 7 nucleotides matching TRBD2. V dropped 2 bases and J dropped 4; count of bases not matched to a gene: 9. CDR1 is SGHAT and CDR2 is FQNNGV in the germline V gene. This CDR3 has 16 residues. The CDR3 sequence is CASSLIRGRDPDTQYF. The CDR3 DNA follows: TGTGCCAGCAGCTTAATTCGGGGGAGGGACCCAGATACGCAGTATTTT.

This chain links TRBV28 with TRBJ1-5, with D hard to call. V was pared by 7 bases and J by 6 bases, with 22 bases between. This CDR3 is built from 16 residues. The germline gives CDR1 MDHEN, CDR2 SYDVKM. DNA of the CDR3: TGTGCCAGCACCTCTTCGGAACAAGCTCATATTCAGCCCCAGCATTTT. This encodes CASTSSEQAHIQPQHF.

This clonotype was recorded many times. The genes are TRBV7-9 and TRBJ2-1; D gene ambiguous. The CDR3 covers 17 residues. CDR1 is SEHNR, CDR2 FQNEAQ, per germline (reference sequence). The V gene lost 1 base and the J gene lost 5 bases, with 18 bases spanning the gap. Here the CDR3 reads CASSLVPVYTLNNEQFF. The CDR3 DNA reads TGTGCCAGCAGCTTAGTACCGGTATATACCCTAAACAATGAGCAGTTCTTC.

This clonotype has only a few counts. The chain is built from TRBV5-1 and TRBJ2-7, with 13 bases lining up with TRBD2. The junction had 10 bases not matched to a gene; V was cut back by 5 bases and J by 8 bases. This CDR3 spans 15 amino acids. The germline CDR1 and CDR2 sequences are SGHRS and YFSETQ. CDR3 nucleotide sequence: TGCGCCAGCAGACTGGTCGGGACTAGCGGGAAAAAGCAGTACTTC. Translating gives CASRLVGTSGKKQYF.

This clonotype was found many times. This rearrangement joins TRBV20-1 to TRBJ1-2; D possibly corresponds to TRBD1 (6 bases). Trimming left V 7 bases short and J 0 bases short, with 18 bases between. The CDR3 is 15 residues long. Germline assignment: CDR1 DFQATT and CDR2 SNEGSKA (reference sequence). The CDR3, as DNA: TGCAGTGTCCCGTCACTAAGGACAGCTAACTATGGCTACACCTTC. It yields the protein CSVPSLRTANYGYTF.

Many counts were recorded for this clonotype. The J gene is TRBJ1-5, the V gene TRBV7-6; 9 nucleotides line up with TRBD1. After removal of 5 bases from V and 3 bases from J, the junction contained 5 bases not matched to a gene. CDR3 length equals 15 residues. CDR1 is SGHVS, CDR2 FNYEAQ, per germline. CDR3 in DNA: TGTGCCAGCAGCCCTACAGGGGGCTTCAATCAGCCCCAGCATTTT. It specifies CASSPTGGFNQPQHF.

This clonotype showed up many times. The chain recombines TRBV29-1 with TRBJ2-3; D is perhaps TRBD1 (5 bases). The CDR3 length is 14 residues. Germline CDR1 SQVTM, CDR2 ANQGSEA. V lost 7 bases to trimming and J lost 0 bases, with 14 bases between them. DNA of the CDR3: TGCAGCGCCGACAGCCGGAGTAGCACAGATACGCAGTATTTT. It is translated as CSADSRSSTDTQYF.

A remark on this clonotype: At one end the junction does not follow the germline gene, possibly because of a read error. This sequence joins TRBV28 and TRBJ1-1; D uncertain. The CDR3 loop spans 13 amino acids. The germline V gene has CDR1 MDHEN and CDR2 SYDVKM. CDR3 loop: CASSLDGVTEASF. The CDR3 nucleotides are TGTGCCAGCAGCTTGGACGGGGTGACTGAAGCTTCCTTT. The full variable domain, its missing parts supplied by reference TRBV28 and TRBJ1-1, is DVKVTQSSRYLVKRTGEKVFLECVQDMDHENMFWYRQDPGLGLRLIYFSYDVKMKEKGDIPEGYSVSREKKERFSLILESASTNQTSMYLCASSLDGVTEASFGQGTRLTVV.

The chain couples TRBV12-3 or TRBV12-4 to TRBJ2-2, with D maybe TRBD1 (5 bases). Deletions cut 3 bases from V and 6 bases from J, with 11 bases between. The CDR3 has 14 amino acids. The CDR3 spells CASSFTQGSGELFF. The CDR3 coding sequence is TGTGCCAGCAGTTTCACTCAGGGATCCGGGGAGCTGTTTTTT.

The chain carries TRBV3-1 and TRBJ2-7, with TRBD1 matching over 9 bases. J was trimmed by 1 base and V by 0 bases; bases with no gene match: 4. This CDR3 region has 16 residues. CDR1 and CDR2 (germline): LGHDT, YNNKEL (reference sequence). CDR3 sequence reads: CASSQETGQGSYEQYF. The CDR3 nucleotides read TGTGCCAGCAGCCAAGAAACGGGACAGGGATCCTACGAGCAGTACTTC.

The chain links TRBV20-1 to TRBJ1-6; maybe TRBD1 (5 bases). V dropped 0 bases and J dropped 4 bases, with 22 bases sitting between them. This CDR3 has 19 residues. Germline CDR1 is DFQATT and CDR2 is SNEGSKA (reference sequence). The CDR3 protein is CSARDTGLPPDLYNSPLHF. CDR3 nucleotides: TGCAGTGCTAGAGATACGGGACTGCCACCTGACTTATATAATTCACCCCTCCACTTT.